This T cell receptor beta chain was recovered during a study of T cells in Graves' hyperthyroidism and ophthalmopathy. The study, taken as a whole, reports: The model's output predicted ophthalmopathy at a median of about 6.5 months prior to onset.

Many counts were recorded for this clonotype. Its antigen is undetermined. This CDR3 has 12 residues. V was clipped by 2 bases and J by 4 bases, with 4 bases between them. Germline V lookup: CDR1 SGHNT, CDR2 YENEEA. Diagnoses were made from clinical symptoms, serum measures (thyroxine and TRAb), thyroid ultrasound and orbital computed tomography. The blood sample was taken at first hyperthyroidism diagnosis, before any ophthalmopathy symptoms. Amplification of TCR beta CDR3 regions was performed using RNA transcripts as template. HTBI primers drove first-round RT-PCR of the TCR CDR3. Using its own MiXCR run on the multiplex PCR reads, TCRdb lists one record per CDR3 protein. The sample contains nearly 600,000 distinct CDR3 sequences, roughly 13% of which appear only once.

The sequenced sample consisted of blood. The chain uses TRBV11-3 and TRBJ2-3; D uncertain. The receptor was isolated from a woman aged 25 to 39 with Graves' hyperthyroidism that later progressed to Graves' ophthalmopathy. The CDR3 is CASSLMADTQYF. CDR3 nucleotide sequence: TGTGCCAGCAGCTTAATGGCAGATACGCAGTATTTT. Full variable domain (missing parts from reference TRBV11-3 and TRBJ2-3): EAGVVQSPRYKIIEKKQPVAFWCNPISGHNTLYWYLQNLGQGPELLIRYENEEAVDDSQLPKDRFSAERLKGVDSTLKIQPAELGDSAVYLCASSLMADTQYFGPGTRLTVL.